The 4 T cell receptor beta chains below were found in one sample sequenced in a study of cytomegalovirus exposure and HLA in healthy donors. The PCR used 60 Vbeta and 13 Jbeta primers. Profiling relied on immunoSEQ multiplex PCR, and the TCRdb table lists in-frame clones only, not all of them. The table includes some 140,000 clones, about 74% detected once. The material sequenced was PBMCs. The origin of the receptors is a woman between 40 and 50 years old in good health and CMV-seronegative.

This clone has just a few counts. The gene calls are TRBV7-9 and TRBJ2-5; TRBD1 matches at 9 bases. The CDR3 spans 14 residues. Germline assignment: CDR1 SEHNR and CDR2 FQNEAQ (reference sequence). V was clipped by 3 bases and J by 1 base; unmatched bases: 0. Here the CDR3 DNA reads TGTGCCAGCAGCTTGACAGGGGGCCAAGAGACCCAGTACTTC. It encodes CASSLTGGQETQYF.

This chain links TRBV7-2 with TRBJ2-5, with D perhaps matching TRBD1 (6 bases). Germline CDR1 SGHTA, CDR2 FQGNSA. The V end was cut by 5 bases, the J end by 2 bases, with 9 bases between. CDR3 length: 13 residues. The CDR3 protein is CASSKQGQETQYF. Written as DNA, the CDR3 is TGTGCCAGCAGCAAACAGGGTCAAGAGACCCAGTACTTC.

The chain's CDR3 is CASIPTGGRTDTQYF. In DNA, the CDR3 is TGTGCCAGCATCCCGACAGGGGGCCGCACAGATACGCAGTATTTT. This chain links TRBV5-6 with TRBJ2-3; TRBD1 agrees at 10 bases. Germline V lookup: CDR1 SGHDT, CDR2 YYEEEE. The CDR3 spans 15 residues. V dropped 6 bases and J dropped 1; count of bases not matched to a gene: 5.

The chain links TRBV25-1 to TRBJ2-3; TRBD2 matches 8 bases. Germline CDR1 and CDR2: MGHDK and SYGVNS. The trim removed 5 bases at V and 4 bases at J, leaving 5 bases unmatched. CDR3 length: 14 residues. The CDR3, as DNA: TGTGCCAGCAGTTTCTCGGGAGGGGCAGATACGCAGTATTTT. This translates into CASSFSGGADTQYF.